One and the same sample provided the 27 T cell receptor beta chains below, sequenced in a study of blood T cell repertoires in COVID-19. This table comes from immunoSEQ multiplex PCR, and its TCRdb copy is limited to in-frame clones, with some not included. In the table there are 110,000 to 150,000 clones, approximately 73% of which are singletons. The specimen was peripheral blood. The source of these receptors is a man aged 60 to 75 with acute or convalescent COVID-19.

This clone was recorded once. The chain uses TRBV6-6 and TRBJ1-1; D gene uncertain. This CDR3 has 12 residues. CDR1 and CDR2 (germline): MNHNY, SVGAGI (reference sequence). V was pared by 4 bases and J by 8 bases, with 11 bases between. CDR3 protein: CASSSRTAEAFF. CDR3 DNA: TGTGCCAGCAGTTCGCGGACTGCCGAAGCTTTCTTT.

The gene calls are TRBV3-1 (or the pseudogene TRBV3-2) and TRBJ1-5; D is unresolved. This CDR3 spans 16 amino acids. V lost 0 bases to trimming and J lost 0 bases, with 9 bases between them. CDR1 and CDR2 from the germline V gene are LGHDT and YNNKEL (reference sequence). CDR3 residues: CASSQDSGTSNQPQHF. In DNA form, the CDR3 reads TGTGCCAGCAGCCAAGATTCGGGTACTAGCAATCAGCCCCAGCATTTT.

This clone turned up a few times. The rearrangement joins TRBV18 to TRBJ1-1, with 11 nucleotides matching TRBD1. The CDR3 is 18 amino acids. The V gene end was trimmed by 3 bases and the J gene end by 3 bases; junction bases not matched to a gene: 12. Germline CDR1 is KGHSH and CDR2 is LQKENI. The CDR3 here is CASSPQSGDRGGDTEAFF. The DNA for the CDR3 is TGTGCCAGCTCACCCCAAAGTGGGGACAGGGGGGGAGACACTGAAGCTTTCTTT.

V is TRBV9 and J is TRBJ2-2, with D perhaps matching TRBD2 (5 bases). CDR3 length: 14 residues. V lost 0 bases and J lost 5, with 8 bases in between. CDR1 and CDR2 (germline): SGDLS, YYNGEE. The chain's CDR3 is CASSVGRGTGELFF. DNA of the CDR3: TGTGCCAGCAGCGTAGGCCGGGGTACCGGGGAGCTGTTTTTT.

This clone was observed a few times. The chain links TRBV5-6 to TRBJ2-7; D may be TRBD2 (6 bases). The CDR3 sequence is 13 residues long. V lost 3 bases and J 7 bases, leaving 14 bases between the germline ends. CDR1 is SGHDT and CDR2 is YYEEEE in the germline V gene. The CDR3 sequence is CASSYLAAKEQYF. CDR3 DNA: TGTGCCAGCAGCTATTTAGCGGCAAAAGAGCAGTACTTC. The complete variable domain, with remaining parts taken from reference TRBV5-6 and TRBJ2-7, reads DAGVTQSPTHLIKTRGQQVTLRCSPKSGHDTVSWYQQALGQGPQFIFQYYEEEERQRGNFPDRFSGHQFPNYSSELNVNALLLGDSALYLCASSYLAAKEQYFGPGTRLTVT.

This chain links TRBV20-1 with TRBJ2-3; TRBD2 matches 10 bases. Germline CDR1 and CDR2: DFQATT and SNEGSKA (reference sequence). Trimming at V came to 3 bases and at J to 2 bases, leaving 11 bases not matched to a gene. The CDR3 contains 17 residues. The chain's CDR3 is CSASLDLAGEVTDTQYF. In nucleotides, the CDR3 is TGCAGTGCTAGTCTTGATCTAGCGGGAGAGGTCACAGATACGCAGTATTTT.

In this sample, this clone turned up a few times. V gene TRBV12-5 combines with J gene TRBJ1-2; TRBD1 matches at 9 bases. V gave up 6 bases and J gave up 8 bases; unmatched junction bases: 7. Germline lookup yields CDR1 LGHNT and CDR2 FRNRAP. The CDR3 sequence is 13 residues long. This chain's CDR3 is CASGIQGAGGYTF. CDR3 coding DNA: TGTGCTAGTGGAATACAGGGGGCAGGCGGCTACACCTTC.

The genes are TRBV5-4 and TRBJ2-1, with TRBD2 matching over 9 bases. Trimming took 4 bases from V and 2 from J; bases not matched to a gene: 4. This CDR3 contains 15 residues. The germline V gene has CDR1 SGHNT and CDR2 YYREEE (reference sequence). The CDR3 loop reads CASSHPSGTYNEQFF. The CDR3 DNA sequence: TGTGCCAGCAGCCACCCTAGCGGGACCTACAATGAGCAGTTCTTC.

The chain joins TRBV6-5 to TRBJ2-7; D remains ambiguous. The CDR3 totals 15 residues. Germline V CDR1 and CDR2: MNHEY, SVGAGI. Trimming took off 8 bases at V and 4 bases at J, with 21 bases between the two ends. The CDR3 spells CASSKELTFLYEQYF. CDR3 coding DNA: TGTGCCAGCTCTAAGGAGCTTACGTTTTTATACGAGCAGTACTTC.

The chain has TRBV7-3 and TRBJ2-2, with 12 bases fitting TRBD1. This CDR3 has 21 residues. From germline, CDR1 is SGHTA and CDR2 FQGTGA. Trimming cost V 0 bases and J 3 bases; bases outside gene matches: 14. CDR3: CASSLTFRGTGGAGDTGELFF. The CDR3 nucleotides read TGTGCCAGCAGCTTAACGTTTAGGGGGACAGGGGGCGCAGGAGACACCGGGGAGCTGTTTTTT.

This clone was seen a handful of times. The chain combines TRBV6-6 with TRBJ2-7, with D perhaps TRBD1 (7 bases). V was clipped by 6 bases and J by 3 bases, with 12 bases between them. The CDR3 totals 13 residues. In germline, CDR1 is MNHNY, CDR2 SVGAGI (reference sequence). The CDR3 loop reads CASRAGGSYEQYF. CDR3 in DNA: TGTGCCAGCAGGGCAGGGGGGAGCTACGAGCAGTACTTC.

The chain links TRBV28 to TRBJ2-2; no clear D. There are 15 residues in the CDR3. V shed 2 bases and J shed 4 bases, with 11 bases lying between them. In germline, CDR1 is MDHEN, CDR2 SYDVKM. CDR3 amino acids: CASSLSLVSTGELFF. The CDR3 DNA sequence: TGTGCCAGCAGTTTAAGTCTAGTTAGCACCGGGGAGCTGTTTTTT.

This chain uses TRBV7-8 with TRBJ2-5; D is uncertain. The CDR3 spans 13 residues. The V end was cut by 1 base, the J end by 2 bases, with 5 bases between. Germline V gene data show CDR1 as SGHVS and CDR2 as FQNEAQ. CDR3 sequence reads: CASSLGQQETQYF. The CDR3 nucleotides read TGTGCCAGCAGCTTAGGTCAGCAAGAGACCCAGTACTTC.

The chain couples TRBV7-8 to TRBJ2-6; possibly TRBD1 for D (6 bases). V was cut by 2 bases and J by 3 bases, with 11 bases left in between. Germline V gene sequence: CDR1 SGHVS, CDR2 FQNEAQ. The CDR3 has 16 residues. The CDR3 nucleotides are TGTGCCAGCAGCTTATACCAGACAGGTGGGGCCAACGTCCTGACTTTC. Encoded protein: CASSLYQTGGANVLTF.

The chain employs TRBV10-3 and TRBJ2-1; D might be TRBD1 (6 bases). The CDR3 has 14 residues. V lost 2 bases, J lost 5 bases, and 10 bases lay in between. Germline CDR1 ENHRY, CDR2 SYGVKD. CDR3 coding DNA: TGTGCCATCAGTGAGGAAACAGGGCACAATGAGCAGTTCTTC. Its protein product is CAISEETGHNEQFF.

J is TRBJ1-1 and V is TRBV6-5; the D gene is possibly TRBD1 (5 bases). The CDR3 is made up of 14 amino acids. Trimming shortened V by 2 bases and J by 3 bases, and 10 bases separated the two germline ends. Germline assignment: CDR1 MNHEY and CDR2 SVGAGI. CDR3 in DNA: TGTGCCAGCAGTTACGTGCCGGGGGACACTGAAGCTTTCTTT. It yields the protein CASSYVPGDTEAFF.

There are a few counts of this clone. The chain carries TRBV5-8 and TRBJ2-1; no clear D. Germline CDR1 reads SGHTS; CDR2 reads YDEGEE. Trimming removed 2 bases from V and 6 bases from J, with 12 bases in between. The CDR3 is 14 residues long. CDR3 coding DNA: TGTGCCAGCAGCTTAGTGGAGTCTACCAATGAGCAGTTCTTC. Encoded protein: CASSLVESTNEQFF.

This clone was picked up one time. The chain recombines TRBV23-1 with TRBJ2-5; the D is unclear. TRBV23-1 is an ORF; its function is uncertain. The V end was cut by 2 bases, the J end by 1 base, with 14 bases between. The CDR3 consists of 16 residues. The CDR3 spells CASSQELRKPQETQYF. The CDR3 nucleotides are TGCGCCAGCAGTCAAGAACTTCGAAAGCCCCAAGAGACCCAGTACTTC.

The chain uses TRBV7-2 and TRBJ2-7, with 7 bases lining up with TRBD1. The V gene's germline CDR1 is SGHTA and CDR2 FQGNSA. This CDR3 is 16 amino acids long. V shed 4 bases and J 1 base; nucleotides not matched to a gene: 10. The CDR3 DNA follows: TGTGCCAGCAGCTCTCGACAGGGCATTCAGTCCTACGAGCAGTACTTC. Translation gives CASSSRQGIQSYEQYF.

This rearrangement joins TRBV30 to TRBJ2-1, with no clear D. CDR1 and CDR2 from the germline V gene are GTSNPN and SVGIG (reference sequence). The ends were cut back, 4 bases at V and 6 bases at J, with 7 bases in the middle. The CDR3 runs to 11 residues. The CDR3 here is CAWTTANEQFF. The DNA for the CDR3 is TGTGCCTGGACCACAGCCAATGAGCAGTTCTTC.

This chain uses TRBV4-2 with TRBJ2-3, with 14 bases fitting TRBD2. Germline values: CDR1 LGHNA, CDR2 YNFKEQ. The junction had 6 bases not matched to a gene; V was cut back by 7 bases and J by 6 bases. The CDR3 loop spans 15 amino acids. The CDR3 DNA reads as TGTGCCAGCAAACCGGGACTAGCGGGAGCGGATACGCAGTATTTT. It is translated as CASKPGLAGADTQYF.

The CDR3 bases are TGTGCCAGCAACAGATACAGGGGAAGGGCTCACGAGCAGTACTTC. Translating it yields CASNRYRGRAHEQYF. The gene calls are TRBV28 and TRBJ2-7; 7 nucleotides match TRBD1. Trimming at V came to 7 bases and at J to 5 bases, leaving 14 bases not matched to a gene. Germline CDR1 MDHEN, CDR2 SYDVKM. This CDR3 spans 15 amino acids.

V is TRBV6-1 and J is TRBJ2-1; TRBD2 matches 7 bases. The V gene's germline CDR1 is MNHNS and CDR2 SASEGT. The CDR3 runs 17 residues. Trimming took 1 base from V and 0 from J; bases not matched to a gene: 6. The CDR3 spells CASSEVWGGPSYNEQFF. As DNA, the CDR3 is TGTGCCAGCAGTGAAGTATGGGGAGGGCCCTCCTACAATGAGCAGTTCTTC.

The chain carries TRBV10-3 and TRBJ2-7; no reliable D call. The V gene lost 2 bases and the J gene lost 7 bases, with 9 bases spanning the gap. The CDR3 runs to 12 residues. CDR1 is ENHRY and CDR2 is SYGVKD in the germline V gene. The CDR3 protein is CAISEGGAEQYF. In DNA form, the CDR3 reads TGTGCCATCAGTGAGGGTGGAGCGGAGCAGTACTTC.

The chain is built from TRBV27 and TRBJ1-3; TRBD1 aligns across 9 bases. CDR3 size: 16 residues. V gave up 1 base and J gave up 4 bases; unmatched junction bases: 5. The germline CDR1 and CDR2 sequences are MNHEY and SMNVEV (reference sequence). DNA for the CDR3: TGTGCCAGCAGTTTATGGGGACAGGGTCCCGGAAACACCATATATTTT. This gives the protein CASSLWGQGPGNTIYF.

This chain uses TRBV28 with TRBJ2-7; TRBD1 agrees at 8 bases. Looked up from germline, CDR1 is MDHEN and CDR2 is SYDVKM. J lost 3 bases, V lost 2 bases, and 3 bases had no gene match. CDR3 size: 14 residues. CDR3 DNA sequence: TGTGCCAGCAGTTTAACGGACAGGGTCTACGAGCAGTACTTC. Protein sequence: CASSLTDRVYEQYF.

This chain uses TRBV28 with TRBJ1-6; D gene ambiguous. V lost 2 bases, J lost 8 bases, and 16 bases lay in between. The CDR3 loop spans 16 amino acids. Germline V gene data show CDR1 as MDHEN and CDR2 as SYDVKM. The CDR3 sequence is CASSLDFLLGDSPLHF. CDR3 in DNA: TGTGCCAGCAGTTTAGATTTTCTACTCGGGGATTCACCCCTCCACTTT.